Listed here are 10 T cell receptor beta chains from one sample, sequenced in a study of graft-versus-host responses after intestinal transplantation. Antigen specificity for these receptors is unknown. Data came from immunoSEQ multiplex PCR; TCRdb stores just in-frame clones and leaves some out. The sample lists roughly 34,000 clones, roughly 94% occurring once. Sequencing was performed on unstimulated CD4+ T cells sorted from spleen or lymph node cells, taken before transplant. The source is a human donor who was the organ donor for an intestinal transplant.

The genes are TRBV7-9 and TRBJ1-2; D perhaps matches TRBD1 (5 bases). The V gene's germline CDR1 is SEHNR and CDR2 FQNEAQ (reference sequence). The V end lost 1 base, the J end lost 1 base, and 7 bases lay between the germline ends. This CDR3 contains 14 residues. CDR3 sequence: CASSLGGSNYGYTF. In DNA, the CDR3 is TGTGCCAGCAGCTTAGGGGGCAGTAACTATGGCTACACCTTC.

V and J are TRBV18 and TRBJ2-1; 7 bases line up with TRBD2. The CDR3 has 13 amino acids. Germline lookup yields CDR1 KGHSH and CDR2 LQKENI. Trimming removed 0 bases from V and 12 bases from J; junction bases left unmatched: 5. The CDR3 loop reads CASSPPSGIAQFF. CDR3 in DNA: TGTGCCAGCTCACCACCCAGCGGGATTGCGCAGTTCTTC.

V usage is TRBV5-4 and J usage is TRBJ2-1; 9 positions agree with TRBD2. Losses at the gene ends were 5 bases for V and 3 bases for J; bases not matched to a gene: 9. The germline CDR1 and CDR2 sequences are SGHNT and YYREEE (reference sequence). The CDR3 has 16 amino acids. As DNA, the CDR3 is TGTGCCAGCAGGGTCCTTAGCGGGGGAGTCTACAATGAGCAGTTCTTC. Protein: CASRVLSGGVYNEQFF. Filled out from reference TRBV5-4 and TRBJ2-1, the complete variable domain reads ETGVTQSPTHLIKTRGQQVTLRCSSQSGHNTVSWYQQALGQGPQFIFQYYREEENGRGNFPPRFSGLQFPNYSSELNVNALELDDSALYLCASRVLSGGVYNEQFFGPGTRLTVL.

The J gene is TRBJ2-3, the V gene TRBV4-3, with 11 bases matching TRBD2. V trimming: 4 bases; J trimming: 2 bases; junction bases outside the gene matches: 5. The germline V gene has CDR1 LGHNA and CDR2 YSLEER. The CDR3 loop spans 16 amino acids. CDR3 nucleotides: TGCGCCAGCAGCCCTACTAGCGGGGGTCACACAGATACGCAGTATTTT. Residues: CASSPTSGGHTDTQYF.

The chain employs TRBV7-2 and TRBJ1-6; TRBD1 agrees at 8 bases. The CDR3 spans 13 residues. The germline V gene encodes CDR1 SGHTA and CDR2 FQGNSA. With V trimmed by 9 bases and J by 14 bases, 12 bases remained unmatched. The CDR3 coding sequence is TGTGCCAGTACGAGGACAGGGAATAGGGCCCTCCACTTT. Its protein product is CASTRTGNRALHF.

CDR3: CASSLNPNYGYTF. CDR3 DNA: TGCGCCAGCAGCTTGAACCCTAACTATGGCTACACCTTC. The chain is built from TRBV5-1 and TRBJ1-2; unclear D gene. Trimming pared 1 base from V and 0 bases from J, leaving 4 bases between. The CDR3 has 13 residues. Germline V gene data show CDR1 as SGHRS and CDR2 as YFSETQ.

V is TRBV7-2 and J is TRBJ2-7; maybe TRBD2 (6 bases). Per germline, CDR1 SGHTA and CDR2 FQGNSA. Trimming took off 5 bases at V and 0 bases at J, with 8 bases between the two ends. The CDR3 totals 13 residues. CDR3 sequence: CASSRDFSYEQYF. CDR3 DNA sequence: TGTGCCAGCAGCCGGGACTTCTCCTACGAGCAGTACTTC.

The chain carries TRBV29-1 and TRBJ2-7; D not resolved. This CDR3 spans 15 amino acids. The V gene lost 3 bases and the J gene lost 3 bases, with 18 bases spanning the gap. Germline V gives CDR1 SQVTM, CDR2 ANQGSEA. The CDR3 DNA reads TGCAGCGTTGATTCAACAAATCCTACTCACTACGAGCAGTACTTC. As protein: CSVDSTNPTHYEQYF.

This sequence joins TRBV19 and TRBJ2-3; the D gene is possibly TRBD1 (5 bases). V shed 8 bases and J shed 7 bases, with 10 bases lying between them. The CDR3 loop spans 11 amino acids. Germline CDR1 reads LNHDA; CDR2 reads SQIVND (reference sequence). The CDR3 is CASCDRNTQYF. The CDR3 DNA sequence: TGTGCCAGTTGCGACAGAAATACGCAGTATTTT.

This chain joins TRBV18 and TRBJ2-1; 9 bases fit TRBD2. There are 15 residues in the CDR3. Germline values: CDR1 KGHSH, CDR2 LQKENI. Trimming took 3 bases from V and 6 from J; bases not matched to a gene: 6. The CDR3 nucleotides are TGTGCCAGCTCACCGGGACTAGCACGGAGCAATGAGCAGTTCTTC. The encoded protein is CASSPGLARSNEQFF.